Detailed here is one T cell receptor (beta chain). Its target is unknown. The donors were members of the 120-subject validation cohort (separate from the roughly 700-subject first cohort). Assay: immunoSEQ multiplex PCR; the TCRdb copy retains only in-frame clones and omits some. This table has roughly 110,000 clones, about 88% appearing once. This sample is part of a study of cytomegalovirus exposure and HLA in healthy donors. This CDR3 contains 13 residues. CDR1 and CDR2 (germline): LNHNV, YYDKDF (reference sequence). Trimming removed 4 bases from V and 8 bases from J, with 9 bases in between. General observations from the study: There were three CMV-associated chains whose specificity for CMV antigens was confirmed in vitro. Cytomegalovirus status was reportedly diagnosed by the classifier with high sensitivity and specificity.

Sequenced: PBMCs. The V call is TRBV15, the J call TRBJ1-6; D might be TRBD1 (6 bases). This TCR was sampled from a woman between 18 and 30 years old in good health and CMV-seropositive. CDR3 nucleotide sequence: TGTGCCACCAGCAAACAGGGCCATTCACCCCTCCACTTT. Amino acid sequence: CATSKQGHSPLHF.